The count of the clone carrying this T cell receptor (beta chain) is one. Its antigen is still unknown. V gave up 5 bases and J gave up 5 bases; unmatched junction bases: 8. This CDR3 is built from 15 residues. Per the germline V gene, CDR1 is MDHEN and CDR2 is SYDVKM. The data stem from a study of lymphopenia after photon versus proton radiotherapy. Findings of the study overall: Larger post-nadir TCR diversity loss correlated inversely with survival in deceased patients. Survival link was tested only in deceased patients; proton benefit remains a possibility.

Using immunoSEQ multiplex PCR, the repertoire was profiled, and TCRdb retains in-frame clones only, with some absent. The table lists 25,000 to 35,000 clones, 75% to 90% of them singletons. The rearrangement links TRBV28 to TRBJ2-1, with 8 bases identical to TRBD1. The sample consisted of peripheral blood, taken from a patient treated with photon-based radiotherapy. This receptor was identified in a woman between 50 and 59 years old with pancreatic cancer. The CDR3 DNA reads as TGTGCCAGCAGTCTTACCGGGACAGGTAACAATGAGCAGTTCTTC. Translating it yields CASSLTGTGNNEQFF.